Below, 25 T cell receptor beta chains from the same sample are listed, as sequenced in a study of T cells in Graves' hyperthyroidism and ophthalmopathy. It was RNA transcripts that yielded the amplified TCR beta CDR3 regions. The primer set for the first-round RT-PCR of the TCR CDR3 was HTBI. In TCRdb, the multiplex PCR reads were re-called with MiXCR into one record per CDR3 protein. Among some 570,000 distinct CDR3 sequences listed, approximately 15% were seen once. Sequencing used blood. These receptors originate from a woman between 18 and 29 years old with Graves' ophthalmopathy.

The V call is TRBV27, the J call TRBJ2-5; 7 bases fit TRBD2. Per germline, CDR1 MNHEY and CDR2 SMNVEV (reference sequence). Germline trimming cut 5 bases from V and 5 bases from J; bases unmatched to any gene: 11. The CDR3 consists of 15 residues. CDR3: CASSDLQGEGETQYF. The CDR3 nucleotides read TGTGCCAGCAGTGATTTGCAAGGGGAGGGCGAGACCCAGTACTTC.

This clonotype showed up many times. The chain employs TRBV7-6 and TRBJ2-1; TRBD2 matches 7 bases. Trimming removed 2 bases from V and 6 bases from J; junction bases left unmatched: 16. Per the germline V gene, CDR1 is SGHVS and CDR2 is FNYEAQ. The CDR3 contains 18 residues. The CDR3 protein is CASSLRRKGGRVGNEQFF. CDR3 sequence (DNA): TGTGCCAGCAGCTTAAGGCGAAAAGGCGGGAGAGTAGGCAATGAGCAGTTCTTC.

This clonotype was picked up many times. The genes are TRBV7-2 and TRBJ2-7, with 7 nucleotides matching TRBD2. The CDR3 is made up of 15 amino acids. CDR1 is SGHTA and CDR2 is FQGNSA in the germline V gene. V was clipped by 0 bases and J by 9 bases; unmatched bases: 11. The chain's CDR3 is CASSLAATSWAGQYF. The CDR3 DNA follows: TGTGCCAGCAGCTTAGCAGCGACTAGCTGGGCGGGGCAGTACTTC.

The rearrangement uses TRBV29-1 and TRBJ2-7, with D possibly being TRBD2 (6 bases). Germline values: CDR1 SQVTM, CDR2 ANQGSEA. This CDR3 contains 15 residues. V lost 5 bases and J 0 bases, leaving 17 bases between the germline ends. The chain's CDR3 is CSVCRGASFSYEQYF. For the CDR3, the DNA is TGCAGCGTTTGCCGCGGGGCGTCTTTCTCCTACGAGCAGTACTTC.

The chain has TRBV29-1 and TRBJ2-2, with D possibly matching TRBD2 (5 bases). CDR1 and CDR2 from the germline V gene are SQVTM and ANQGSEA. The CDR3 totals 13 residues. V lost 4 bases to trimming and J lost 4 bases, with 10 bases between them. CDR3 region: CSVGAEGTGELFF. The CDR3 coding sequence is TGCAGCGTTGGGGCTGAGGGCACCGGGGAGCTGTTTTTT.

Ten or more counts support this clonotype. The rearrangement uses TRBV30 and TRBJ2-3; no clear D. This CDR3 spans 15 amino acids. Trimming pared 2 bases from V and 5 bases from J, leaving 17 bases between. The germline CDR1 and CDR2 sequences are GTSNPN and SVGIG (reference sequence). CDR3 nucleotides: TGTGCCTGGAGTAGCTCGAGCCAGATATTAGATACGCAGTATTTT. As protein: CAWSSSSQILDTQYF.

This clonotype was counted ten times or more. CDR3 in DNA: TGCGCCAGCAGCTTCGGACAGAACTCTGGAAACACCATATATTTT. Its protein is CASSFGQNSGNTIYF. The chain carries TRBV5-1 and TRBJ1-3, with a weak D call TRBD1 (6 bases). Between the trimmed V and J ends, which lost 2 bases and 0 bases, there was a span of 9 bases. This CDR3 contains 15 residues. Per the germline V gene, CDR1 is SGHRS and CDR2 is YFSETQ.

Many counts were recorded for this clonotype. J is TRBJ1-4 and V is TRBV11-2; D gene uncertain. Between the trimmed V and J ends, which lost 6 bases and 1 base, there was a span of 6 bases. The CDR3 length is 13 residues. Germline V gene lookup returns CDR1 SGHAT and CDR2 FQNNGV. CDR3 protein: CASSRRTNEKLFF. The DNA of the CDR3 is TGTGCCAGCAGTAGGAGAACTAATGAAAAACTGTTTTTT.

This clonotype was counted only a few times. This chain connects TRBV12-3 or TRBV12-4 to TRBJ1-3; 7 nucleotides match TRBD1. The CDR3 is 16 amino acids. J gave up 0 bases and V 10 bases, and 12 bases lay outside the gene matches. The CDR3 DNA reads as TGTGCCATGTTTCACAAACAGGGGACCTCTGGAAACACCATATATTTT. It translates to CAMFHKQGTSGNTIYF.

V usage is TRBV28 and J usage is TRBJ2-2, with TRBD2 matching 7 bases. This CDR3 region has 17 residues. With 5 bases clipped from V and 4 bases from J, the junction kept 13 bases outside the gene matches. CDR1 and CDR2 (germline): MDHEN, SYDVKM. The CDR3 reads CASSIPSGVEGTGELFF. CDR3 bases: TGTGCCAGCAGTATCCCGAGCGGGGTCGAGGGCACCGGGGAGCTGTTTTTT.

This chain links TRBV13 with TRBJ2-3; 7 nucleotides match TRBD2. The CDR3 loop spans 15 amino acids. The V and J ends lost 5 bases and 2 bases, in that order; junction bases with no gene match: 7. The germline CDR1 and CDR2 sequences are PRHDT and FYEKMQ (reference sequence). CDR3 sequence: CASSGGAGSTDTQYF. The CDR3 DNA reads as TGTGCCAGCAGCGGGGGAGCGGGGTCCACAGATACGCAGTATTTT. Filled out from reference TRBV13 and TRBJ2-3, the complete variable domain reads AAGVIQSPRHLIKEKRETATLKCYPIPRHDTVYWYQQGPGQDPQFLISFYEKMQSDKGSIPDRFSAQQFSDYHSELNMSSLELGDSALYFCASSGGAGSTDTQYFGPGTRLTVL.

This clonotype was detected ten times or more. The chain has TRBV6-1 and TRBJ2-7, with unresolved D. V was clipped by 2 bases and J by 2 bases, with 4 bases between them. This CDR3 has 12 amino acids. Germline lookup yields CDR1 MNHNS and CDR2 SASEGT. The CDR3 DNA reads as TGTGCCAGCAGTGAACCCCCCTACGAGCAGTACTTC. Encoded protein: CASSEPPYEQYF.

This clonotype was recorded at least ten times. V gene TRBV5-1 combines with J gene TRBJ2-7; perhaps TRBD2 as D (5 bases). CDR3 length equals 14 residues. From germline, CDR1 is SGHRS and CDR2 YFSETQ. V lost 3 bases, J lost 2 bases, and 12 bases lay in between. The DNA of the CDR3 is TGCGCCAGCAGCTGGGGAGTAGATACCTACGAGCAGTACTTC. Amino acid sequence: CASSWGVDTYEQYF.

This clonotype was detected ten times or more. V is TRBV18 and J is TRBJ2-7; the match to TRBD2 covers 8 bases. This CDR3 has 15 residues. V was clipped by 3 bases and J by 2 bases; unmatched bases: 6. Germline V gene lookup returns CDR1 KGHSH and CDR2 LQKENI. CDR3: CASSPEGLVPYEQYF. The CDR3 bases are TGTGCCAGCTCACCTGAGGGACTAGTCCCCTACGAGCAGTACTTC.

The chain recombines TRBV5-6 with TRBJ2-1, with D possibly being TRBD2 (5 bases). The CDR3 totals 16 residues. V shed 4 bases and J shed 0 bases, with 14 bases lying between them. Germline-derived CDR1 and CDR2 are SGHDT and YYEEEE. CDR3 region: CASSQIARSSYNEQFF. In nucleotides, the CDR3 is TGTGCCAGCAGCCAAATAGCGAGATCCTCCTACAATGAGCAGTTCTTC.

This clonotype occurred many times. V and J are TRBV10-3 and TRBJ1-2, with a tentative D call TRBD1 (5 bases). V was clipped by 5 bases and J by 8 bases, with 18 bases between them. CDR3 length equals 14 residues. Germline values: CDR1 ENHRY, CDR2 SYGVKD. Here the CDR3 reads CAISIGEFLEGYTF. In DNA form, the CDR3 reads TGTGCCATCAGTATAGGGGAATTCCTGGAGGGCTACACCTTC.

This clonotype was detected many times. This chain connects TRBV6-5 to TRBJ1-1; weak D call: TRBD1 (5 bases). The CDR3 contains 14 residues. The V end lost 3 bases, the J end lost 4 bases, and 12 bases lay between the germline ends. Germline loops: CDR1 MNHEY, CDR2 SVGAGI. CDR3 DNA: TGTGCCAGCAGTTATGGGGTAGGGGCCACTGAAGCTTTCTTT. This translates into CASSYGVGATEAFF.

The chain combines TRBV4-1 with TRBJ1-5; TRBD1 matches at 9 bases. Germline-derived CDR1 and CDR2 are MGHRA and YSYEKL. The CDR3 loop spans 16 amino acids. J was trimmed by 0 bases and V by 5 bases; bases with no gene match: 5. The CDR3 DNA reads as TGCGCCAGCAGCTTGGACAGGGGCTATAGCAATCAGCCCCAGCATTTT. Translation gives CASSLDRGYSNQPQHF.

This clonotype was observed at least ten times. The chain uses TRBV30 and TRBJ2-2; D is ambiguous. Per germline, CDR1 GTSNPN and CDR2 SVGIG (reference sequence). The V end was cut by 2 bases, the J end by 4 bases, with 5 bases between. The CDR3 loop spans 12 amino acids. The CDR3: CAWSKGTGELFF. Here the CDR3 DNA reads TGTGCCTGGAGTAAAGGCACCGGGGAGCTGTTTTTT.

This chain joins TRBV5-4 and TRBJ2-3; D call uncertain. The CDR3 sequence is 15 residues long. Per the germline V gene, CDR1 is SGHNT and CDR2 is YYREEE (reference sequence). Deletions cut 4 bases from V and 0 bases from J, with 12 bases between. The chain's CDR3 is CASSPDQSSTDTQYF. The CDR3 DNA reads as TGTGCCAGCAGCCCGGACCAGAGCAGCACAGATACGCAGTATTTT. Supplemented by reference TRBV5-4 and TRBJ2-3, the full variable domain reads ETGVTQSPTHLIKTRGQQVTLRCSSQSGHNTVSWYQQALGQGPQFIFQYYREEENGRGNFPPRFSGLQFPNYSSELNVNALELDDSALYLCASSPDQSSTDTQYFGPGTRLTVL.

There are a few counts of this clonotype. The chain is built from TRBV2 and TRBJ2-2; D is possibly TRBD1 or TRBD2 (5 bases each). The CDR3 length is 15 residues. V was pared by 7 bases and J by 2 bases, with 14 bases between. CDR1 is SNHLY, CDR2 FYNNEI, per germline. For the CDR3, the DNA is TGTGCCAGCATCATCGGGACGACAAACACCGGGGAGCTGTTTTTT. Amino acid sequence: CASIIGTTNTGELFF.

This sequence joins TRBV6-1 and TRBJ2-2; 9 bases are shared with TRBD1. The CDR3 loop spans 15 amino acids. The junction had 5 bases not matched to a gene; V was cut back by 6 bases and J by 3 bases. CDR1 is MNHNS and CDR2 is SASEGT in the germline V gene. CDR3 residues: CASSRGQGYTGELFF. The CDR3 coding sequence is TGTGCCAGCAGCCGGGGACAGGGTTACACCGGGGAGCTGTTTTTT.

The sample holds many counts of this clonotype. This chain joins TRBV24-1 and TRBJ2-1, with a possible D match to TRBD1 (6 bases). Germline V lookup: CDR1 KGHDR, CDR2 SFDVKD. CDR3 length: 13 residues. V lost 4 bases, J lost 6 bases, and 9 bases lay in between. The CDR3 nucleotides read TGTGCCACCAGTGACTTGGACAGCAATGAGCAGTTCTTC. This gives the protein CATSDLDSNEQFF.

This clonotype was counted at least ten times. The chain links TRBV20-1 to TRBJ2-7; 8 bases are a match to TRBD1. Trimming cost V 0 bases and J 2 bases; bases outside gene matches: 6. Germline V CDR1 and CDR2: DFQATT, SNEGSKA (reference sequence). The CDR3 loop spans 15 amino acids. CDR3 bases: TGCAGTGCTAGAGATCAGGGGGCGAGTACCTACGAGCAGTACTTC. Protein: CSARDQGASTYEQYF.

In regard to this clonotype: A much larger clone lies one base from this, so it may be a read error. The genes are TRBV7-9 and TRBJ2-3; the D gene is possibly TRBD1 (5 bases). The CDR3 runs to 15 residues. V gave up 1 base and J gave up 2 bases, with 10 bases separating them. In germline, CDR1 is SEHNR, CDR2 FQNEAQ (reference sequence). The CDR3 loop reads CASSLDQGYTDTQYF. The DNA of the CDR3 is TGTGCCAGCAGCTTAGACCAGGGTTACACAGATACGCAGTATTTT.